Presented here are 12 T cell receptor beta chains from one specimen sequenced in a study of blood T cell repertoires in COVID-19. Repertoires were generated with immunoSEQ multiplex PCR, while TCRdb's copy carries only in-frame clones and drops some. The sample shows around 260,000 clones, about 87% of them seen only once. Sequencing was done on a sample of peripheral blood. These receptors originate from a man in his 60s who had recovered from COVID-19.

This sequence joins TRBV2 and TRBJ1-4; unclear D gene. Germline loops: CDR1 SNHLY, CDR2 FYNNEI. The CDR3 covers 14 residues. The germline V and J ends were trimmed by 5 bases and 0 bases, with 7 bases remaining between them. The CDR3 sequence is CASSTEPTNEKLFF. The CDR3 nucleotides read TGTGCCAGCAGTACAGAACCAACTAATGAAAAACTGTTTTTT.

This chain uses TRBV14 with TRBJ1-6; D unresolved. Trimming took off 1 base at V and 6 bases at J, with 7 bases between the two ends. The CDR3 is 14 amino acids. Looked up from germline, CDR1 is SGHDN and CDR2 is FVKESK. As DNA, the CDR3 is TGTGCCAGCAGCCAAGTTCCCGGTAATTCACCCCTCCACTTT. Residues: CASSQVPGNSPLHF.

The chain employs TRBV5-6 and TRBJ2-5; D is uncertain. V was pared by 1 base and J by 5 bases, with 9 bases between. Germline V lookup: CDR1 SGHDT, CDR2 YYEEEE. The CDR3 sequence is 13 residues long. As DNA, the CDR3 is TGTGCCAGCAGCTTGATCAGGTTGGAGACCCAGTACTTC. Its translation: CASSLIRLETQYF.

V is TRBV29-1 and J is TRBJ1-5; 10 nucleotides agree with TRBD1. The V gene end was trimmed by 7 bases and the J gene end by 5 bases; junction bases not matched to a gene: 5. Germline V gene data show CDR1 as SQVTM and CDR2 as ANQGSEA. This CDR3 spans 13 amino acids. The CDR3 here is CSAGQGGDQPQHF. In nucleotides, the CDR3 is TGCAGCGCCGGACAGGGGGGGGATCAGCCCCAGCATTTT.

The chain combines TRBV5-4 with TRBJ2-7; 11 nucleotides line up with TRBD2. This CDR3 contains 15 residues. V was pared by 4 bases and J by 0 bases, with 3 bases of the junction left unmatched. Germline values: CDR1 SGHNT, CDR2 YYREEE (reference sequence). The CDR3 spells CASSAGLAGSYEQYF. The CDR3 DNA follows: TGTGCCAGCAGCGCCGGACTAGCGGGCTCCTACGAGCAGTACTTC.

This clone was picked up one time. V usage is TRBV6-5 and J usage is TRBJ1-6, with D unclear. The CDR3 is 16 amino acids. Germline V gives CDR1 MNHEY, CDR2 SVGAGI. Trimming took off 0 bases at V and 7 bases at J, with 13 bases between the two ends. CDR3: CASSYSPARSNSPLHF. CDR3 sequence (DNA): TGTGCCAGCAGTTACTCGCCGGCCCGGAGCAATTCACCCCTCCACTTT.

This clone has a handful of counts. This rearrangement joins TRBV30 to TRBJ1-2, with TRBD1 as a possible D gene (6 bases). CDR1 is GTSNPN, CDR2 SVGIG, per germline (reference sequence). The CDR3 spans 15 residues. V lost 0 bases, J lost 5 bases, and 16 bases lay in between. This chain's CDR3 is CAWSVVRQGIYGYTF. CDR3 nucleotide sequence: TGTGCCTGGAGTGTAGTTCGGCAGGGGATTTATGGCTACACCTTC.

The CDR3 bases are TGTGCCAGCAGCGTAGCGGGGGGGACCTACAATGAGCAGTTCTTC. Translation: CASSVAGGTYNEQFF. V is TRBV9 and J is TRBJ2-1; 8 nucleotides agree with TRBD2. Germline V gives CDR1 SGDLS, CDR2 YYNGEE. V was pared by 0 bases and J by 2 bases, with 1 base of the junction left unmatched. This CDR3 region has 15 residues.

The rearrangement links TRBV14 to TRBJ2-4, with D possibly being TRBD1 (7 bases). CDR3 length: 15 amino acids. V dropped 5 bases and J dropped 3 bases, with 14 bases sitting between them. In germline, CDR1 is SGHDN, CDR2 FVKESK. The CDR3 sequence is CASSSRQGGKNIQYF. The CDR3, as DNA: TGTGCCAGCAGCTCGCGACAGGGAGGCAAAAACATTCAGTACTTC.

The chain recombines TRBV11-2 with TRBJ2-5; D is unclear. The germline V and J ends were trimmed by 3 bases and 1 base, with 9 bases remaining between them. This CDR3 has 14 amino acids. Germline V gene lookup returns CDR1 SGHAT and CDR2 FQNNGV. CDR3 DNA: TGTGCCAGCAGCTTTTGGGCCACCCAAGAGACCCAGTACTTC. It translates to CASSFWATQETQYF.

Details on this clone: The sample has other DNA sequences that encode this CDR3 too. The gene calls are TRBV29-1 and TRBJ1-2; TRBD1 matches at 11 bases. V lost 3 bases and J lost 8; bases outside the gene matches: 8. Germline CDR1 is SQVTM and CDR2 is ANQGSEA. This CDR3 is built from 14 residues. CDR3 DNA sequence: TGCAGCGTTGACCGGACAGGGGGCGCGGGGGGCTACACCTTC. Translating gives CSVDRTGGAGGYTF.

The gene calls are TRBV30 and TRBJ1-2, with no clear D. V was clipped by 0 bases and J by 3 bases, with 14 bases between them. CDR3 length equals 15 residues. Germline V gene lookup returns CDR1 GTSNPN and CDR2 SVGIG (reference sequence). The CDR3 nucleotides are TGTGCCTGGAGTGTAGTAGGAGGTTCTTACTATGGCTACACCTTC. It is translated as CAWSVVGGSYYGYTF.